This T cell receptor (beta chain) stems from a study of T cell responses to AZD1222 COVID-19 vaccine. Findings and caveats of the study: Spike-specific TCR breadth rose after two AZD1222 doses, and depth rose as well. Only 5 to 7 AZD1222 recipients were seropositive at baseline.

About this clone: Its target is not known.

Profiled with immunoSEQ multiplex PCR; TCRdb holds only in-frame clones, not every one. This table has roughly 150,000 clones, roughly 87% appearing once. CDR1 and CDR2 (germline): SQVTM, ANQGSEA. The CDR3 spans 15 residues. V was clipped by 7 bases and J by 6 bases, with 25 bases between them. This sequence originates from an adult who received the AZD1222 COVID-19 vaccine. The sample in question was peripheral blood, obtained 28 days after the second AZD1222 dose. The V call is TRBV29-1, the J call TRBJ2-7, with D maybe TRBD1 (6 bases). In DNA form, the CDR3 reads TGCAGCGCCCGCCAGACAGGCCTTTCCCCCTCCGAGCAGTACTTC. Protein sequence: CSARQTGLSPSEQYF.